The present T cell receptor (beta chain) was sequenced within a study of beta chain features in type 1 diabetes. J lost 7 bases, V lost 4 bases, and 6 bases had no gene match. The V gene's germline CDR1 is KGHSH and CDR2 LQKENI. This CDR3 has 13 residues. General study points: Since sequencing was performed on cDNA, cells with high TCR expression could be over-represented. Moderately but significantly shorter TCRB CDR3s were found in Type 1 diabetes patients in all four CD4+ subsets. Patients' naive, central memory and regulatory TCRB repertoires appeared more alike than those of healthy donors. Type 1 diabetes patients had VDJ junctions that carried fewer insertions and more deletions.

cDNA synthesis used the whole RNA isolate, giving expressed TCRB sequences. An average of around 3.5 million reads was obtained for naive, central memory and regulatory T cell samples. Assay used: immunoSEQ multiplex PCR; TCRdb lists only in-frame clones, some missing. The sample includes around 250,000 clones, roughly an eighth of them seen just once. This clone was seen more than once but under ten times. Its target is not known. This TCR came from a young man with type 1 diabetes. Sequencing used naive CD4+ T cells from blood. The chain carries TRBV18 and TRBJ2-5; 7 nucleotides agree with TRBD2. CDR3 loop: CASSLAGEGTQYF. CDR3 bases: TGTGCCAGCTCACTGGCGGGAGAAGGGACCCAGTACTTC.